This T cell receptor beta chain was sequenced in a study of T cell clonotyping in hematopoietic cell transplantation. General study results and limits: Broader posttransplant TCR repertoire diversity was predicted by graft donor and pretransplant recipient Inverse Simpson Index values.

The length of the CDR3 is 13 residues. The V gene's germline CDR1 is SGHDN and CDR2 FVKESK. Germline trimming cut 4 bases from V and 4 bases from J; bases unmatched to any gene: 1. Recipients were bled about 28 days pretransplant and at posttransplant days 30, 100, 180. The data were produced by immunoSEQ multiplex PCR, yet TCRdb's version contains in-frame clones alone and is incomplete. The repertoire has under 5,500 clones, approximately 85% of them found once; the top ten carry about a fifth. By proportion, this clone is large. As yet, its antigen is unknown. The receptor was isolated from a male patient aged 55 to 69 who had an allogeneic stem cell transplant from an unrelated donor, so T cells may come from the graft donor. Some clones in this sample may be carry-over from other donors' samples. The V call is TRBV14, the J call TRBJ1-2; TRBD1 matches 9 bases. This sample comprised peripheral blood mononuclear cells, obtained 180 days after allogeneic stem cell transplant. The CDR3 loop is CASSRDRAYGYTF. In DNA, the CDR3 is TGTGCCAGCAGCCGGGACAGGGCCTATGGCTACACCTTC. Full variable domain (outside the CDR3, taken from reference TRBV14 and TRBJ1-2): EAGVTQFPSHSVIEKGQTVTLRCDPISGHDNLYWYRRVMGKEIKFLLHFVKESKQDESGMPNNRFLAERTGGTYSTLKVQPAELEDSGVYFCASSRDRAYGYTFGSGTRLTVV.